The clone carrying this TCR beta chain was detected many times. The target antigen is unknown. Unsorted whole blood supplied the RNA, and germline DNA was extracted too. Surgery was preceded by the collection of roughly 4 milliliters of peripheral blood. The investigators made TCR beta cDNA from 500 ng total RNA, using a constant-region primer. It was through three nested multiplex PCR rounds of slightly modified ARM-PCR that TCR beta libraries arose. TCRdb recomputed calls from the multiplex PCR reads with MiXCR, one row per CDR3 protein. The sample has approximately 330,000 distinct CDR3 sequences; 65% are singletons. The data belong to a study of tumor-infiltrating lymphocytes in primary liver carcinoma. Study as a whole: Surgical resection was the treatment these patients received for primary liver carcinoma.

Study observations and caveats: Compared with blood, tumor repertoires held significantly more in their top 250 clones.

The receptor comes from a man aged 35-49 years with primary liver carcinoma and hepatitis B virus infection. Sequencing used peripheral blood.

This CDR3 is CASSQQAGGGNEQYF. For the CDR3, the DNA is TGCGCCAGCAGCCAACAGGCAGGGGGCGGGAACGAGCAGTACTTC. The V gene is TRBV4-1, the J gene TRBJ2-7; 8 nucleotides line up with TRBD1. The length of the CDR3 is 15 residues. V shed 2 bases and J 5 bases; nucleotides not matched to a gene: 8. In germline, CDR1 is MGHRA, CDR2 YSYEKL.